The source of this T cell receptor (beta chain) is a study of cytomegalovirus exposure and HLA in healthy donors. Per the germline V gene, CDR1 is LGHNA and CDR2 is YNFKEQ. The CDR3 runs 16 residues. The germline V and J ends were trimmed by 0 bases and 2 bases, with 14 bases remaining between them. Sequenced by immunoSEQ multiplex PCR; TCRdb stores in-frame clones only, minus some. Of around 400,000 clones listed, more than 80% are singletons. As for this clone: Its target is not known.

Findings of the study overall: In vitro experiments confirmed that three CMV-associated chains were specific for CMV antigens. Whilst most TCR sequences proved rare, a subset of public TCRs occurred across many donors. In a later analysis, first-cohort TCR clusters were found to tend to co-occur in the 130 or so validation repertoires.

The chain has TRBV4-2 and TRBJ2-7, with a tentative D call TRBD2 (5 bases). The clonotype comes from a young woman in good health and CMV-seronegative. Sequencing input: PBMCs. The CDR3 bases are TGTGCCAGCAGCCAAGATTCTCCCGAGGGAGCCTACGAGCAGTACTTC. Amino acids: CASSQDSPEGAYEQYF.